Included here is one T cell receptor beta chain sequence, with context. CDR1 SEHNR and CDR2 FQNEAQ come from the germline V gene (reference sequence). The length of the CDR3 is 16 residues. Between the trimmed V and J ends, which lost 2 bases and 2 bases, there was a span of 16 bases. This sample stems from a study of control samples from healthy donors and cancer patients. Produced via immunoSEQ multiplex PCR; TCRdb's table is partial and in-frame only. The data hold 90,000 to 100,000 clones, with 90% observed a single time. V usage is TRBV7-9 and J usage is TRBJ2-7; TRBD1 might be the D (6 bases). The sequencing sample was made of blood. The origin of this receptor is a woman between 18 and 29 years old in good health. The CDR3 loop is CASSLSSQGKPYEQYF. CDR3 in DNA: TGTGCCAGCAGCTTATCGAGCCAGGGGAAGCCCTACGAGCAGTACTTC.